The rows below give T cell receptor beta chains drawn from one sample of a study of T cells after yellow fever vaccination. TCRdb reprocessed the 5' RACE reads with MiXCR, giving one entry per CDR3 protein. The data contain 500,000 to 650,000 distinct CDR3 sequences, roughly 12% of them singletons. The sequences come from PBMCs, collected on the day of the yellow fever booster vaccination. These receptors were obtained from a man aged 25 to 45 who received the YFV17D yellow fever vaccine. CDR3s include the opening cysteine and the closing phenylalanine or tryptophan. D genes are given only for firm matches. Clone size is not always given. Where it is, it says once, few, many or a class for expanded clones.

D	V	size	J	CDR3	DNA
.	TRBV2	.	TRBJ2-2	CASSKLQTVGELFF	TGTGCCAGCAGCAAGCTTCAGACGGTCGGGGAGCTGTTTTTT
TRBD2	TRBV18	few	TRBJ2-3	CASSTAGVGDTQYF	TGTGCCAGCTCTACAGCGGGAGTCGGCGATACGCAGTATTTT
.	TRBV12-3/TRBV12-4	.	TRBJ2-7	CASSLTAPGEQYF	TGTGCCAGCAGTTTAACCGCTCCGGGGGAGCAGTACTTC
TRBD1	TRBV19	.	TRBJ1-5	CASSAQDRGTNQPQHF	TGTGCCAGTAGTGCCCAGGACAGGGGGACGAATCAGCCCCAGCATTTT
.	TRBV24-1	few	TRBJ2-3	CATSDSGDFTDTQYF	TGTGCCACCAGTGATTCGGGGGACTTCACAGATACGCAGTATTTT
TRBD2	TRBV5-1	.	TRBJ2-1	CASSLMVGAGERVYEPFF	TGCGCCAGCAGCTTGATGGTTGGAGCGGGAGAACGGGTCTATGAGCCGTTCTTC
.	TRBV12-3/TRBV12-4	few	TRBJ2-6	CASDPSGANVLTF	TGTGCCAGCGACCCCTCTGGGGCCAACGTCCTGACTTTC
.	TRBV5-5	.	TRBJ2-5	CASSLGRDSYQETQYF	TGTGCCAGCAGCTTGGGGCGGGACTCGTACCAAGAGACCCAGTACTTC
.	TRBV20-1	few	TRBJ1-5	CSAPDPIVTQPQHF	TGCAGTGCGCCCGACCCAATCGTCACTCAGCCCCAGCATTTT
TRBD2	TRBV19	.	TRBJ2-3	CASSRGGAGGETDTQYF	TGTGCCAGTAGCCGAGGAGGAGCGGGAGGGGAGACAGATACGCAGTATTTT
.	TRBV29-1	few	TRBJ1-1	CSTAGSAEAFF	TGCAGCACGGCGGGGTCGGCTGAAGCTTTCTTT
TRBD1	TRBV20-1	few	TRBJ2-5	CSAREAPGGETQYF	TGCAGTGCTAGAGAGGCGCCAGGGGGAGAGACCCAGTACTTC
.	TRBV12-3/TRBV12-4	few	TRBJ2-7	CASSLSPLARSYEQYF	TGTGCCAGCAGTTTATCCCCACTAGCTCGTTCCTACGAGCAGTACTTC
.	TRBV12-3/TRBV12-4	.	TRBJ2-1	CATQYRETPRDYNEQFF	TGTGCCACCCAGTACAGGGAAACCCCGCGGGACTACAATGAGCAGTTCTTC
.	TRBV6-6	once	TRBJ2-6	CASRLTAANVLTF	TGTGCCAGCAGGTTGACGGCGGCCAACGTCCTGACTTTC
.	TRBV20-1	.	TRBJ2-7	CSAMVGPYEQYF	TGCAGTGCTATGGTCGGACCCTACGAGCAGTACTTC
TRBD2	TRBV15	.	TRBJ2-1	CATSTLLAGVSYNEQFF	TGTGCCACCAGCACCCTACTAGCGGGAGTCTCCTACAATGAGCAGTTCTTC
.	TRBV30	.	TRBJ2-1	CVRGSLGEQFF	TGTGTCAGAGGAAGTTTAGGTGAGCAGTTCTTC
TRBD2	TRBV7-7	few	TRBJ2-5	CASSLAGGVKTQYF	TGTGCTAGCAGCTTAGCGGGAGGGGTAAAGACCCAGTACTTC
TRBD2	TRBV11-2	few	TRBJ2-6	CASSLVGETSGGRGANVLTF	TGTGCCAGCAGCTTAGTAGGGGAGACTAGCGGGGGAAGGGGGGCCAACGTCCTGACTTTC
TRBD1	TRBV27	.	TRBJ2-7	CASIRQGSNEQYF	TGTGCCAGCATAAGACAGGGCTCCAACGAGCAGTACTTC
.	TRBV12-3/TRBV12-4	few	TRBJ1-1	CASSLRGGDNPFF	TGTGCCAGCAGCCTCCGGGGGGGGGACAATCCTTTCTTT
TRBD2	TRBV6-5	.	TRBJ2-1	CASSYGRVNEQFF	TGTGCCAGCAGTTACGGGAGGGTCAATGAGCAGTTCTTC
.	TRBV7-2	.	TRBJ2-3	CASSPGNLWDTQYF	TGTGCCAGCAGCCCTGGGAACCTCTGGGATACGCAGTATTTT
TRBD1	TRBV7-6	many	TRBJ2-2	CASSLDYGTASELFF	TGTGCCAGCAGCTTAGATTACGGGACAGCCTCGGAGCTGTTTTTT
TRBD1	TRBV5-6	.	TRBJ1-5	CASSLRGPGQPQHF	TGTGCCAGCAGCTTGAGGGGGCCGGGTCAGCCCCAGCATTTT
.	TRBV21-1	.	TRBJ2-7	CASITGEQDYEQYF	TGTGCCAGCATCACGGGGGAACAGGACTACGAGCAGTACTTC
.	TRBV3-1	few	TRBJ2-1	CASSKRGADNEQFF	TGTGCCAGCAGCAAAAGGGGGGCCGACAATGAGCAGTTCTTC
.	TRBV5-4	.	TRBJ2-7	CASSLASEGGGEQYF	TGTGCCAGCAGCTTGGCCTCTGAGGGAGGGGGGGAGCAGTACTTC
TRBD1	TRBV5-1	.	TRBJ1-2	CASSSTGQRRYGYTF	TGCGCCAGCAGCTCAACGGGACAGCGACGCTATGGCTACACCTTC
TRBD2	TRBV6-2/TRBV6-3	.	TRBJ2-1	CASSSGTSGAFSYNEQFF	TGTGCCAGCAGCTCCGGGACTAGCGGGGCCTTCTCCTACAATGAGCAGTTCTTC
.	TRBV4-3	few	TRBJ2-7	CASSQEGSGYEQYF	TGCGCCAGCAGCCAAGAGGGGAGCGGCTACGAGCAGTACTTC
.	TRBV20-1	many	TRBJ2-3	CSARIGYREPPGTQYF	TGCAGTGCTAGGATCGGTTATCGGGAGCCTCCGGGTACGCAGTATTTT
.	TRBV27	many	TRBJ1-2	CASSPSGYSPNYGYTF	TGTGCCAGCAGTCCCAGCGGGTACAGTCCTAACTATGGCTACACCTTC
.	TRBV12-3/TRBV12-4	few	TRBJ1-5	CASSLTQNQPQHF	TGTGCCAGCAGCCTAACCCAGAATCAGCCCCAGCATTTT
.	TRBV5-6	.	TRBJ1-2	CASSLRDFGYTF	TGTGCCAGCAGCTTGCGTGATTTTGGCTACACCTTC
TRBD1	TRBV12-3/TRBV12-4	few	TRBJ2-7	CASSIPGQGSGAYEQYF	TGTGCCAGCAGTATACCGGGACAGGGTTCGGGGGCCTACGAGCAGTACTTC
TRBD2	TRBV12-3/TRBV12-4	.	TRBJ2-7	CASSSLLAGAEQYF	TGTGCCAGCAGTTCATTGCTAGCGGGAGCCGAGCAGTACTTC
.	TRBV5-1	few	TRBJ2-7	CASSLESGGSAEQYF	TGCGCCAGCAGCTTGGAATCAGGGGGGTCTGCGGAGCAGTACTTC
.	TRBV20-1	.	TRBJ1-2	CSASRAGWGYTF	TGCAGTGCTAGTAGGGCAGGCTGGGGCTACACCTTC
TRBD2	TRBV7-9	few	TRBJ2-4	CASSSLRDGRAKNIQYF	TGTGCCAGCAGCTCCCTCCGGGACGGGAGGGCCAAAAACATTCAGTACTTC
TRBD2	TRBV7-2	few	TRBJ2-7	CASSGWTSGSYEQYF	TGTGCCAGCAGCGGTTGGACTAGCGGTTCCTACGAGCAGTACTTC
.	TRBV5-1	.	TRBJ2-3	CASSLLGDPQYF	TGCGCCAGCAGCCTCCTCGGGGATCCGCAGTATTTT
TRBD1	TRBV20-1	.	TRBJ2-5	CSARADRGGGETQYF	TGCAGTGCTAGGGCGGACAGGGGCGGGGGAGAGACCCAGTACTTC